This TCR beta chain originates from a study of T-cell reconstitution after alpha-beta-depleted transplantation in children. Study-wide points: Some patients showed high day-60 TCRbeta diversity, which derived from surviving recipient T cells and thymic progenitors. By one year post-transplant, T-cell counts and diversity largely arose from T cells that were newly produced. Expanded clones from the graft, numbering several hundred, reportedly supplied alpha-beta T cells about two months after transplant.

A TCRbeta library incorporating unique molecular identifiers was prepared. TCRdb independently ran MiXCR on the PCR reads; one entry per CDR3 protein. In the table there are about 350,000 distinct CDR3 sequences, 15% to 20% of which are singletons. As for this clonotype: Its specificity is not known.

The V gene's germline CDR1 is SGHTA and CDR2 FQGNSA. The CDR3 sequence is 14 residues long. V was shortened by 1 base and J by 4 bases, with 11 bases between the two germline ends. This receptor was taken from a male patient aged 2 to 10 who had a stem cell transplant for acute lymphoblastic leukemia, so the T cells may come from the graft donor. This rearrangement joins TRBV7-2 to TRBJ2-7; TRBD2 might be the D (5 bases). Here the sequenced sample was PBMCs, mostly from graft donor cells, taken 360 days after TCRalphabeta/CD19-depleted stem cell transplant. Here the CDR3 reads CASSLVGAAYEQYF. CDR3 nucleotide sequence: TGTGCCAGCAGCTTAGTGGGAGCGGCTTACGAGCAGTACTTC.